The rows below give T cell receptor beta chains drawn from one sample of a study of blood T cell repertoires in COVID-19. Produced via immunoSEQ multiplex PCR; TCRdb's table is partial and in-frame only. This repertoire shows fewer than 300,000 clones, approximately 82% found once; its top ten account for roughly 3%. Material for sequencing was peripheral blood. The receptors here all came from a woman aged 18-29 years with acute or convalescent COVID-19. Both conserved end residues are part of each CDR3. The D gene is left open where the match is weak. Size values are once, few and many counts, or a class for expanded clones, and some rows have none.

j_call d_call v_call clone_size cdr3_nt cdr3_aa
TRBJ1-3 TRBD1 TRBV6-6 many TGTGCCAGCAGCCCGGGACAGGGCACTGGAAACACCATATATTTT CASSPGQGTGNTIYF
TRBJ2-1 . TRBV2 . TGTGCCAGCACTCTAGGAACAGGGAGCTACAATGAGCAGTTCTTC CASTLGTGSYNEQFF
TRBJ2-2 . TRBV24-1 once TGTGCCACCAGTAAAGGGGAAGGAATAACCGGGGAGCTGTTTTTT CATSKGEGITGELFF
TRBJ2-2 TRBD2 TRBV9 . TGTGCCAGCAGCTTATCCAGGGGACTAGCAAACACCGGGGAGCTGTTTTTT CASSLSRGLANTGELFF
TRBJ2-5 TRBD1 TRBV7-2 . TGTGCCAGCAGCTTTCAGGGGGAAGAGACCCAGTACTTC CASSFQGEETQYF
TRBJ2-2 TRBD1 TRBV6-1 . TGTGCCAGCAATACCGGGACAGCGAACACCGGGGAGCTGTTTTTT CASNTGTANTGELFF
TRBJ2-1 TRBD2 TRBV18 . TGTGCCAGCTCACCTTTACTAGCGGGGGGGAATGAGCAGTTCTTC CASSPLLAGGNEQFF
TRBJ2-7 . TRBV3-1/TRBV3-2 . TGTGCCAGCAGCCAGAGTCAGGGCAGCTACGAGCAGTACTTC CASSQSQGSYEQYF
TRBJ2-7 TRBD1 TRBV19 few TGTGCCAGTAGTCCCCTGGGGATGACAGGGGACTACGAGCAGTACTTC CASSPLGMTGDYEQYF
TRBJ1-1 . TRBV6-2/TRBV6-3 . TGTGCCAGCAGTTACTCGGCGGATATGAACACTGAAGCTTTCTTT CASSYSADMNTEAFF
TRBJ2-7 . TRBV6-5 . TGTGCCAGCAGTTACTCGACAGTCGCCTACGAGCAGTACTTC CASSYSTVAYEQYF
TRBJ2-5 . TRBV7-7 . TGTGCTAGCAGCTTAGGCCTCGGACATAACCAAGAGACCCAGTACTTC CASSLGLGHNQETQYF
TRBJ2-7 . TRBV7-6 . TGTGCCAGCACCCTATGGGGGGGCCCCGGGAACGAGCAGTACTTC CASTLWGGPGNEQYF
TRBJ2-5 TRBD2 TRBV9 . TGTGCCAGCAGCGTAGCGGCTAGCGGGGGCCAAGAGACCCAGTACTTC CASSVAASGGQETQYF
TRBJ1-2 . TRBV7-2 . TGTGCCAGCATCTTCTTGAGGGGAGGGGAAGGCTACACCTTC CASIFLRGGEGYTF
TRBJ2-7 . TRBV6-6 . TGTGCCAGCACCCATGGGGCTGCCTACGAGCAGTACTTC CASTHGAAYEQYF
TRBJ2-1 . TRBV19 . TGTGCCAGTAGTAGAGGCGCGGGATCCTACAATGAGCAGTTCTTC CASSRGAGSYNEQFF
TRBJ1-3 . TRBV29-1 few TGCAGCGTTGTTGCAGGGTCTGGAAACACCATATATTTT CSVVAGSGNTIYF
TRBJ2-2 . TRBV24-1 . TGTGCCACCAGTGCCGTCAACAACGGGGAGCTGTTTTTT CATSAVNNGELFF
TRBJ2-3 . TRBV2 many TGTGCCAGCAGTGAAACTTGGGGGGCAGATACGCAGTATTTT CASSETWGADTQYF
TRBJ2-1 . TRBV6-5 . TGTGCCAGCAGTTACTCGAGGAAGGGGTACAATGAGCAGTTCTTC CASSYSRKGYNEQFF
TRBJ1-1 . TRBV18 few TGTGCCAGCTCACCTCGCAGTACGGACACCGAAGCTTTCTTT CASSPRSTDTEAFF
TRBJ2-7 . TRBV4-2 . TGTGCCAGCAGCCAGGCTACAGCGGCAACCTACGAGCAGTACTTC CASSQATAATYEQYF
TRBJ2-3 . TRBV5-5 once TGTGCCAGCAGCTTTTGGCTAGCCGGAAACACAGATACGCAGTATTTT CASSFWLAGNTDTQYF
TRBJ1-2 TRBD1 TRBV5-1 . TGCGCCAGCAGCTCGACAGGGTATAACTATGGCTACACCTTC CASSSTGYNYGYTF
TRBJ2-1 TRBD2 TRBV4-1 . TGCGCCAGCAGCCGATCTATAGCGGGAGTGGACAATGAGCAGTTCTTC CASSRSIAGVDNEQFF
TRBJ2-1 . TRBV9 . TGTGCCAGCAGCGGCCAGCTCGGGACACTTTACAATGAGCAGTTCTTC CASSGQLGTLYNEQFF
TRBJ2-5 . TRBV19 . TGTGCCAGCACCCTTAACGACAGGCCGGAGACCCAGTACTTC CASTLNDRPETQYF
TRBJ1-1 . TRBV5-5 . TGTGCCAGCAGCGTTCAGGGGTTGGTGAACACTGAAGCTTTCTTT CASSVQGLVNTEAFF
TRBJ2-7 . TRBV7-3 once TGTGCCAGCAGCAGAGGGGGATCTGGCGAGCAGTACTTC CASSRGGSGEQYF
TRBJ2-3 . TRBV5-8 . TGTGCCAGCAGCTTTAGAGAACGAACCGCCACAGATACGCAGTATTTT CASSFRERTATDTQYF
TRBJ2-3 . TRBV14 . TGTGCCAGCAGCCTCGACTTGACAGATACGCAGTATTTT CASSLDLTDTQYF
TRBJ1-3 . TRBV18 . TGTGCCAGCTCACGGACAGCTTTCTCTGGAAACACCATATATTTT CASSRTAFSGNTIYF
TRBJ1-2 . TRBV30 . TGTGCCTGGAGACCTGAGACAGTTCATGGCTACACCTTC CAWRPETVHGYTF
TRBJ1-3 TRBD1 TRBV7-2 . TGTGCCAGCAGCTTAGGGACAGGGCTCTCTGGAAACACCATATATTTT CASSLGTGLSGNTIYF
TRBJ1-1 . TRBV27 . TGTGCCAGCAGTTTGACAGCCATGAACACTGAAGCTTTCTTT CASSLTAMNTEAFF
TRBJ1-5 . TRBV15 . TGTGCCACCAGCAGTACAGGGTACCAGCCCCAGCATTTT CATSSTGYQPQHF
TRBJ2-3 TRBD2 TRBV2 . TGTGCCAGCAGTGAACTAGCGGTAGATACGCAGTATTTT CASSELAVDTQYF
TRBJ2-7 . TRBV12-3/TRBV12-4 once TGTGCCAGCAGCCCCACGACAGTCTACGAGCAGTACTTC CASSPTTVYEQYF
TRBJ2-7 TRBD2 TRBV9 once TGTGCCAGCAACCTAGCGGGAGATTCGTACGAGCAGTACTTC CASNLAGDSYEQYF
TRBJ2-3 . TRBV9 . TGTGCCAGCAGCGTGACCGGGAGCACAGATACGCAGTATTTT CASSVTGSTDTQYF
TRBJ1-5 . TRBV27 once TGTGCCAGCAGTGATAGGGGCCAGCCCCAGCATTTT CASSDRGQPQHF
TRBJ1-2 TRBD1 TRBV19 . TGTGCCAGTAGTAGACCTGGGGGACAGCACTATGGCTACACCTTC CASSRPGGQHYGYTF